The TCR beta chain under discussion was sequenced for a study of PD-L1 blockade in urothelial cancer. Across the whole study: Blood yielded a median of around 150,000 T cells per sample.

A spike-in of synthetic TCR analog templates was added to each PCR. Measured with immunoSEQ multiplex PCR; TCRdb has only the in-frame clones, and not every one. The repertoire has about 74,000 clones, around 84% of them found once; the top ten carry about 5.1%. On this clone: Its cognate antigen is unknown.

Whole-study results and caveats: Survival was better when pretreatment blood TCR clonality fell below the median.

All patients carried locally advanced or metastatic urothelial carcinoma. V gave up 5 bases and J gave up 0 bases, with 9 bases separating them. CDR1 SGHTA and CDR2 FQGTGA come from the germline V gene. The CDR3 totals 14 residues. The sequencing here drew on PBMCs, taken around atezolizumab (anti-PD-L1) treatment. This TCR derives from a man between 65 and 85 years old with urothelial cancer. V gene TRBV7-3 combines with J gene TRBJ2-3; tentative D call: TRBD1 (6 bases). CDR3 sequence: CASSPTGSTDTQYF. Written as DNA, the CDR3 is TGTGCCAGCAGCCCGACAGGTAGCACAGATACGCAGTATTTT.